Below are 30 T cell receptor beta chains sequenced from a single sample in a study of control samples from healthy donors and cancer patients (dated by TCRdb to 2020 to 2021). The library came from the immunoSEQ multiplex PCR assay. TCRdb carries this immuneACCESS record with in-frame sequences only. Its versions omit some clonotypes, under half of them owing to an unresolved V gene in the studies checked, with the rest unexplained. This sample holds tens of thousands of clones; 89% were observed only once. The ten largest account for over 4.5% of the sample. Sequenced material: PBMCs. These TCRs come from a man in his sixties with colorectal cancer.

In nucleotides, the CDR3 is TGTGCCAGCAGCCCCGACAGGATTGAAGCTTTCTTT. It is translated as CASSPDRIEAFF. The chain couples TRBV5-4 to TRBJ1-1; the D gene is possibly TRBD1 (6 bases). CDR1 is SGHNT and CDR2 is YYREEE in the germline V gene (reference sequence). This CDR3 is 12 amino acids long. Deletions cut 4 bases from V and 7 bases from J, with 11 bases between.

V gene TRBV19 combines with J gene TRBJ2-3; D is unresolved. The CDR3 totals 14 residues. Trimming cost V 3 bases and J 2 bases, with 9 bases left between them. Germline CDR1 is LNHDA and CDR2 is SQIVND (reference sequence). CDR3 protein: CASSMARATDTQYF. The CDR3 nucleotides read TGTGCCAGTAGTATGGCCCGGGCCACAGATACGCAGTATTTT.

The J gene is TRBJ1-6, the V gene TRBV27; no definite D call. Germline V gives CDR1 MNHEY, CDR2 SMNVEV (reference sequence). The CDR3 is made up of 13 amino acids. Trimming left V 7 bases short and J 9 bases short, with 13 bases between. Here the CDR3 DNA reads TGTGCCAGCACCCTCGGGGTTAGTTCACCCCTCCACTTT. Its translation: CASTLGVSSPLHF.

The V gene is TRBV7-9, the J gene TRBJ2-7; D is undetermined. Germline V gene data show CDR1 as SEHNR and CDR2 as FQNEAQ (reference sequence). Trimming left V 0 bases short and J 1 base short, with 4 bases between. CDR3 length equals 13 residues. The CDR3 bases are TGTGCCAGCAGCTTAGCTGGTTCCTACGAGCAGTACTTC. Translating gives CASSLAGSYEQYF.

In this sample, this clone turned up a few times. The genes are TRBV6-2 or TRBV6-3 and TRBJ1-1; a weak D match, TRBD1 (6 bases). The length of the CDR3 is 12 residues. Trimming removed 5 bases from V and 4 bases from J, with 8 bases in between. Germline V lookup: CDR1 MNHEY, CDR2 SVGEGT. The CDR3 DNA sequence: TGTGCCAGCAGTCCACAGGGCACTGAAGCTTTCTTT. As protein: CASSPQGTEAFF.

The sample holds one count of this clone. The chain combines TRBV10-2 with TRBJ1-6; D unclear. The CDR3 runs to 13 residues. The ends were cut back, 11 bases at V and 6 bases at J, with 14 bases in the middle. CDR1 and CDR2 (germline): WSHSY, SAAADI. The CDR3 sequence is CAGGRDPNSPLHF. The DNA for the CDR3 is TGCGCCGGCGGAAGGGATCCTAATTCACCCCTCCACTTT.

The rearrangement joins TRBV11-2 to TRBJ1-6; TRBD1 might be the D (5 bases). This CDR3 is built from 15 residues. Per the germline V gene, CDR1 is SGHAT and CDR2 is FQNNGV. Trimming removed 5 bases at V and 7 bases at J, with 15 bases between. Here the CDR3 reads CASSPSETANSPLHF. CDR3 nucleotide sequence: TGTGCCAGCAGCCCGTCTGAGACAGCCAATTCACCCCTCCACTTT. The variable domain in full, completed from reference TRBV11-2 and TRBJ1-6, reads EAGVAQSPRYKIIEKRQSVAFWCNPISGHATLYWYQQILGQGPKLLIQFQNNGVVDDSQLPKDRFSAERLKGVDSTLKIQPAKLEDSAVYLCASSPSETANSPLHFGNGTRLTVT.

The chain is built from TRBV4-1 and TRBJ1-2, with D possibly TRBD1 on 5 matching bases. Germline CDR1 is MGHRA and CDR2 is YSYEKL. The V end was cut by 1 base, the J end by 4 bases, with 10 bases between. The CDR3 length is 14 residues. CDR3 in amino acids: CASSQGQPSYGYTF. CDR3 DNA sequence: TGCGCCAGCAGCCAAGGACAGCCTTCCTATGGCTACACCTTC.

The rearrangement uses TRBV30 and TRBJ2-1; 14 positions match TRBD2. This CDR3 is built from 13 residues. Germline lookup yields CDR1 GTSNPN and CDR2 SVGIG (reference sequence). J gave up 14 bases and V 5 bases, and 8 bases lay outside the gene matches. Written as DNA, the CDR3 is TGTGCCTGGGGACCGACTAGCGGGGGGGCGAAGTTCTTC. Residues: CAWGPTSGGAKFF.

The rearrangement uses TRBV10-3 and TRBJ2-7; D perhaps matches TRBD1 (6 bases). The CDR3 has 12 residues. Germline V gives CDR1 ENHRY, CDR2 SYGVKD. The ends were cut back, 9 bases at V and 5 bases at J, with 14 bases in the middle. DNA of the CDR3: TGTGCCATAACAACAGGGACCCACGAGCAGTACTTC. Residues: CAITTGTHEQYF.

This clone was detected a few times. The chain has TRBV12-5 and TRBJ2-3; a possible D gene is TRBD2 (5 bases). CDR1 is LGHNT and CDR2 is FRNRAP in the germline V gene. CDR3 length equals 16 residues. Trimming stripped 1 base from V and 1 base from J, with 12 bases between. In nucleotides, the CDR3 is TGTGCTAGTGGTTTGGGGCGGGCGCGGGGCACAGATACGCAGTATTTT. Translation: CASGLGRARGTDTQYF.

The CDR3 nucleotides read TGCGCCAGCAGCGGCGGGACAGGGGCCGGGGAGCTGTTTTTT. Amino acid sequence: CASSGGTGAGELFF. The rearrangement uses TRBV5-1 and TRBJ2-2; 10 bases fit TRBD1. Germline CDR1 SGHRS, CDR2 YFSETQ. The CDR3 sequence is 14 residues long. V lost 4 bases and J lost 6; bases outside the gene matches: 3. Supplemented by reference TRBV5-1 and TRBJ2-2, the full variable domain reads KAGVTQTPRYLIKTRGQQVTLSCSPISGHRSVSWYQQTPGQGLQFLFEYFSETQRNKGNFPGRFSGRQFSNSRSEMNVSTLELGDSALYLCASSGGTGAGELFFGEGSRLTVL.

The genes are TRBV5-1 and TRBJ1-1; no definite D call. This CDR3 region has 14 residues. The V gene lost 0 bases and the J gene lost 4 bases, with 10 bases spanning the gap. Germline V lookup: CDR1 SGHRS, CDR2 YFSETQ. The CDR3 loop is CASSLDWGRTEAFF. The CDR3 DNA sequence: TGCGCCAGCAGCTTGGATTGGGGTCGCACTGAAGCTTTCTTT.

As concerns this clone: At one end the junction does not follow the germline gene, possibly because of a read error. The chain combines TRBV3-1 (or the pseudogene TRBV3-2) with TRBJ2-5, with D possibly being TRBD2 (6 bases). Looked up from germline, CDR1 is LGHDT and CDR2 is YNNKEL (reference sequence). The CDR3 has 15 amino acids. The CDR3 sequence: CSTICRPGGEETQYF. The CDR3 DNA sequence: TGCTCAACAATATGTCGTCCCGGAGGGGAAGAGACCCAGTACTTC.

As regards this clone: In the same sample, other DNA sequences code for this CDR3. The V gene is TRBV27, the J gene TRBJ2-6; no clear D gene. The V and J ends lost 1 base and 0 bases respectively, with 10 bases between them. The CDR3 has 17 residues. Germline V gene lookup returns CDR1 MNHEY and CDR2 SMNVEV (reference sequence). DNA for the CDR3: TGTGCCAGCAGTTTATTAGTGGGCTCCTCTGGGGCCAACGTCCTGACTTTC. This gives the protein CASSLLVGSSGANVLTF.

This chain connects TRBV14 to TRBJ2-7; D remains unclear. Germline V gene data show CDR1 as SGHDN and CDR2 as FVKESK. The V end lost 1 base, the J end lost 3 bases, and 10 bases lay between the germline ends. The CDR3 is made up of 14 amino acids. CDR3 sequence reads: CASSQGGPIYEQYF. The DNA of the CDR3 is TGTGCCAGCAGCCAAGGGGGTCCGATCTACGAGCAGTACTTC.

In this sample, this clone turned up a few times. V usage is TRBV28 and J usage is TRBJ2-5; maybe TRBD2 (6 bases). This CDR3 contains 12 residues. Trimming stripped 9 bases from V and 5 bases from J, with 13 bases between. Germline assignment: CDR1 MDHEN and CDR2 SYDVKM. CDR3 sequence reads: CASSRGLETQYF. The CDR3 DNA follows: TGTGCCAGTTCGCGGGGTCTGGAGACCCAGTACTTC. Combining the CDR3 with reference TRBV28 and TRBJ2-5 gives the whole variable domain DVKVTQSSRYLVKRTGEKVFLECVQDMDHENMFWYRQDPGLGLRLIYFSYDVKMKEKGDIPEGYSVSREKKERFSLILESASTNQTSMYLCASSRGLETQYFGPGTRLLVL.

The V call is TRBV4-1, the J call TRBJ2-5; D is possibly TRBD2 (6 bases). Germline V lookup: CDR1 MGHRA, CDR2 YSYEKL. The ends were cut back, 0 bases at V and 1 base at J, with 15 bases in the middle. CDR3 length: 17 residues. CDR3: CASSQEVRAGAQETQYF. CDR3 sequence (DNA): TGCGCCAGCAGCCAAGAGGTGAGAGCGGGTGCCCAAGAGACCCAGTACTTC.

This chain joins TRBV11-2 and TRBJ2-7; 8 bases match TRBD2. Per germline, CDR1 SGHAT and CDR2 FQNNGV. Trimming cost V 2 bases and J 3 bases; bases outside gene matches: 3. The CDR3 consists of 14 residues. CDR3 DNA: TGTGCCAGCAGCTTATCCGGGGGGGTCTACGAGCAGTACTTC. This codes for CASSLSGGVYEQYF.

The V and J genes are TRBV5-6 and TRBJ1-2; tentatively, D is TRBD1 (5 bases). The CDR3 extends over 14 amino acids. Trimming took 4 bases from V and 4 from J, leaving 14 bases between them. Germline V gene data show CDR1 as SGHDT and CDR2 as YYEEEE. CDR3 DNA: TGTGCCAGCAGCCGAGGGACTTGGGCCTATGGCTACACCTTC. It translates to CASSRGTWAYGYTF. Together with reference TRBV5-6 and TRBJ1-2, the CDR3 gives the full variable domain: DAGVTQSPTHLIKTRGQQVTLRCSPKSGHDTVSWYQQALGQGPQFIFQYYEEEERQRGNFPDRFSGHQFPNYSSELNVNALLLGDSALYLCASSRGTWAYGYTFGSGTRLTVV.

The V call is TRBV3-1 (or the pseudogene TRBV3-2), the J call TRBJ1-3; 8 nucleotides match TRBD1. V was pared by 4 bases and J by 7 bases, with 9 bases of the junction left unmatched. Germline lookup yields CDR1 LGHDT and CDR2 YNNKEL (reference sequence). The CDR3 loop spans 15 amino acids. The CDR3 is CASSPRDRIGNTIYF. Here the CDR3 DNA reads TGTGCCAGCAGCCCCCGGGACAGGATTGGGAACACCATATATTTT.

The genes are TRBV5-8 and TRBJ1-5; the match to TRBD1 covers 9 bases. After removal of 0 bases from V and 0 bases from J, the junction contained 1 base not matched to a gene. Germline V gene lookup returns CDR1 SGHTS and CDR2 YDEGEE. The CDR3 is 16 amino acids. CDR3 amino acids: CASSLGQGVSNQPQHF. The CDR3 DNA follows: TGTGCCAGCAGCTTGGGACAGGGGGTTAGCAATCAGCCCCAGCATTTT.

The chain couples TRBV11-2 to TRBJ2-6; perhaps TRBD1 as D (6 bases). Germline V gene sequence: CDR1 SGHAT, CDR2 FQNNGV. This CDR3 is 17 amino acids long. V was cut by 1 base and J by 1 base, with 11 bases left in between. In DNA form, the CDR3 reads TGTGCCAGCAGCTTAGCAGGACAGCGTTCTGGGGCCAACGTCCTGACTTTC. This gives the protein CASSLAGQRSGANVLTF. Together with reference TRBV11-2 and TRBJ2-6, the CDR3 gives the full variable domain: EAGVAQSPRYKIIEKRQSVAFWCNPISGHATLYWYQQILGQGPKLLIQFQNNGVVDDSQLPKDRFSAERLKGVDSTLKIQPAKLEDSAVYLCASSLAGQRSGANVLTFGAGSRLTVL.

The rearrangement uses TRBV15 and TRBJ2-6; D might be TRBD2 (5 bases). The V and J ends lost 2 bases and 2 bases respectively, with 13 bases between them. This CDR3 has 17 residues. The germline gives CDR1 LNHNV, CDR2 YYDKDF (reference sequence). As DNA, the CDR3 is TGTGCCACCAGCAGAATTTGGGGAGAGCCTGGGGCCAACGTCCTGACTTTC. It encodes CATSRIWGEPGANVLTF.

The chain carries TRBV5-1 and TRBJ2-7; 7 bases match TRBD1. The CDR3 length is 15 residues. Trimming at V came to 0 bases and at J to 7 bases, leaving 10 bases not matched to a gene. Germline loops: CDR1 SGHRS, CDR2 YFSETQ. The CDR3 DNA reads as TGCGCCAGCAGCTTGGAGGGGGCCCGGGGTTTGGAGCAGTACTTC. This encodes CASSLEGARGLEQYF.

In its sample, this clone was seen once. This chain joins TRBV7-9 and TRBJ1-2; D perhaps matches TRBD1 (6 bases). Germline CDR1 is SEHNR and CDR2 is FQNEAQ (reference sequence). V was shortened by 4 bases and J by 5 bases, with 8 bases between the two germline ends. The CDR3 covers 12 residues. The DNA of the CDR3 is TGTGCCAGCAGCTCAGGACAGTATGGCTACACCTTC. It codes for CASSSGQYGYTF.

The chain carries TRBV5-6 and TRBJ2-5; TRBD2 matches at 8 bases. Germline assignment: CDR1 SGHDT and CDR2 YYEEEE. CDR3 size: 13 residues. The V segment lost 4 bases and the J segment 2 bases; nucleotides outside the gene matches: 1. The CDR3 here is CASSPGGQETQYF. CDR3 sequence (DNA): TGTGCCAGCAGCCCGGGGGGGCAAGAGACCCAGTACTTC.

The rearrangement joins TRBV21-1 to TRBJ2-1; the table's D call TRBD2 went unverified against the DNA. TRBV21-1 is labeled a pseudogene. This CDR3 contains 19 residues. The CDR3 region is CASSKEGTSGGLPGDEQFF. Written as DNA, the CDR3 is TGTGCCAGCAGCAAAGAGGGGACTAGCGGGGGCCTCCCGGGGGATGAGCAGTTCTTC.

V and J are TRBV11-2 and TRBJ2-7; D gene ambiguous. There are 13 residues in the CDR3. Trimming took 5 bases from V and 3 from J, leaving 11 bases between them. Germline V CDR1 and CDR2: SGHAT, FQNNGV. The CDR3 region is CASSKTPFYEQYF. The CDR3 DNA sequence: TGTGCCAGCAGCAAAACCCCCTTCTACGAGCAGTACTTC.

This sequence joins TRBV6-1 and TRBJ2-5, with D unresolved. Trimming took off 0 bases at V and 5 bases at J, with 13 bases between the two ends. CDR3 size: 15 residues. The germline V gene encodes CDR1 MNHNS and CDR2 SASEGT. CDR3 protein: CASSEAPRATETQYF. The CDR3 coding sequence is TGTGCCAGCAGTGAAGCCCCCCGGGCGACGGAGACCCAGTACTTC.